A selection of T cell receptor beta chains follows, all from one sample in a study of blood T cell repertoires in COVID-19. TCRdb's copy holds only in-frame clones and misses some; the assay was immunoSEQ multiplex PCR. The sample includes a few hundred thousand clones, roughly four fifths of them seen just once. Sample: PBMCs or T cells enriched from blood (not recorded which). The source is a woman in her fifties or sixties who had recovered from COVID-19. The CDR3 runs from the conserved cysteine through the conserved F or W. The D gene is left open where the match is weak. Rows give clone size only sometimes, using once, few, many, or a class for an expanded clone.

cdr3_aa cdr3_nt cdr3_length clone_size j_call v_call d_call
CASSPPLGGDYGYTF TGCGCCAGCAGCCCCCCTTTGGGGGGTGACTATGGCTACACCTTC 15 - TRBJ1-2 TRBV5-1 -
CASSLPVTSGSPDTQYF TGTGCCAGCAGCTTACCGGTGACTAGCGGGAGCCCAGATACGCAGTATTTT 17 - TRBJ2-3 TRBV7-6 TRBD2
CASSLVDRSGANVLTF TGTGCCAGCAGCTTGGTGGACAGGTCTGGGGCCAACGTCCTGACTTTC 16 - TRBJ2-6 TRBV5-6 TRBD1
CAGRRGQGFLHQQKETQYF TGTGCCGGAAGACGAGGACAGGGGTTCCTGCACCAACAAAAAGAGACCCAGTACTTC 19 - TRBJ2-5 TRBV7-3 TRBD1
CSAGSGYTF TGCAGTGCCGGGAGCGGCTACACCTTC 9 - TRBJ1-2 TRBV20-1 -
CASSPHRVGMNTEAFF TGTGCCAGCAGCCCCCACAGGGTCGGCATGAACACTGAAGCTTTCTTT 16 few TRBJ1-1 TRBV9 -
CASSAQVWTEAFF TGTGCCAGTAGTGCTCAGGTGTGGACTGAAGCTTTCTTT 13 once TRBJ1-1 TRBV19 -
CASSLDPVTGGDYTF TGTGCCAGCAGCTTAGATCCCGTCACAGGGGGCGACTACACCTTC 15 few TRBJ1-2 TRBV11-3 TRBD1
CAWSLPTGLGSEQYF TGTGCCTGGAGTTTACCAACTGGATTGGGGAGCGAGCAGTACTTC 15 - TRBJ2-7 TRBV30 -
CSVTWGVQETQYF TGCAGCGTTACGTGGGGAGTCCAAGAGACCCAGTACTTC 13 - TRBJ2-5 TRBV29-1 -
CASSLGSGATEAFF TGTGCCAGCAGCTTAGGGAGTGGGGCCACTGAAGCTTTCTTT 14 - TRBJ1-1 TRBV7-2 -
CASTGASNYGYTF TGTGCCAGCACAGGGGCTTCAAACTATGGCTACACCTTC 13 few TRBJ1-2 TRBV30 TRBD1
CASTQGGGRGADTQYF TGTGCCAGCACCCAGGGTGGCGGGAGGGGCGCAGATACGCAGTATTTT 16 - TRBJ2-3 TRBV7-8 TRBD2
CASSLTHIASGSYNEQFF TGTGCCAGCAGCTTAACCCATATCGCTAGCGGCTCCTACAATGAGCAGTTCTTC 18 - TRBJ2-1 TRBV7-3 TRBD2
CASSLGLAANYGYTF TGTGCCAGCAGCTTAGGTCTGGCAGCTAACTATGGCTACACCTTC 15 - TRBJ1-2 TRBV11-2 -
CASSLQVENYGYTF TGTGCCAGCAGCTTACAGGTGGAAAATTATGGCTACACCTTC 14 - TRBJ1-2 TRBV7-2 -
CASSWSTGSSYNEQFF TGCGCCAGCAGCTGGAGTACGGGAAGCTCCTACAATGAGCAGTTCTTC 16 - TRBJ2-1 TRBV5-1 -
CASSVGSQNEQFF TGTGCCAGCAGCGTAGGGAGTCAGAATGAGCAGTTCTTC 13 once TRBJ2-1 TRBV9 -
CASSTIDRGFYEQYF TGCGCCAGCAGTACCATCGACAGGGGGTTTTACGAGCAGTACTTC 15 - TRBJ2-7 TRBV5-1 TRBD1
CAISEGLSGPSNEQFF TGTGCCATCAGTGAGGGGCTCTCTGGCCCCTCCAATGAGCAGTTCTTC 16 - TRBJ2-1 TRBV10-3 -